The T cell receptor (beta chain) described here comes from a study of CD8 T cells in Susac syndrome. Germline V gene data show CDR1 as SEHNR and CDR2 as FQNEAQ (reference sequence). V lost 10 bases and J lost 5; bases outside the gene matches: 3. This CDR3 contains 12 residues. Isolation of CD8+ and CD4+ T cells was performed negatively, whereas enrichment of TEMRA cells was done by FACS. With random hexamers, roughly 0.45 to 1 ug RNA was reverse transcribed. Using its own MiXCR run on the immunoSEQ multiplex PCR reads, TCRdb lists one record per CDR3 protein. The data hold 250,000 to 350,000 distinct CDR3 sequences, with about 88% observed a single time.

The sequence was obtained from a human donor with multiple sclerosis. V is TRBV7-9 and J is TRBJ2-1; 9 bases are a match to TRBD1. The sample comprised CD8+ T cells from PBMCs. Here the CDR3 DNA reads TGTGCCACGCGGGACAGGGACAATGAGCAGTTCTTC. The encoded protein is CATRDRDNEQFF.